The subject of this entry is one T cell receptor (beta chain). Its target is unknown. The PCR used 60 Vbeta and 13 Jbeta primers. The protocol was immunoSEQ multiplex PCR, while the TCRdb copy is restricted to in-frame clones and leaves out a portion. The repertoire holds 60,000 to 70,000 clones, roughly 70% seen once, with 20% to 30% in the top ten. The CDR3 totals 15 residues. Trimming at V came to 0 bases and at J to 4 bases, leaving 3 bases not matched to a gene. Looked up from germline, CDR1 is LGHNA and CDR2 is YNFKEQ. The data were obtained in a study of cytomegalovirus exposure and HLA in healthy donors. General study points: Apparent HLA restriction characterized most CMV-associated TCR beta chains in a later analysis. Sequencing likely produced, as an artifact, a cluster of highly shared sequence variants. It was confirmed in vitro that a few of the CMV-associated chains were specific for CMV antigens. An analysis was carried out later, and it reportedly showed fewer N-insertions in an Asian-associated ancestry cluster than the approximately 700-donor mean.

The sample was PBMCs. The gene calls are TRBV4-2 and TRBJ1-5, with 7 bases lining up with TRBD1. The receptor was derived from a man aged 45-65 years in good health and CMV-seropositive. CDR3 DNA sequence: TGTGCCAGCAGCCAAGATGGGGACAGTAATCAGCCCCAGCATTTT. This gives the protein CASSQDGDSNQPQHF.